This is a list of T cell receptor beta chains from one sample in a study of T-cell reconstitution after alpha-beta-depleted transplantation in children. Via MiXCR, TCRdb re-called the PCR reads, giving one row per CDR3 protein. The sample consists of hundreds of thousands of distinct CDR3 sequences, roughly 10% of them appearing once. The source was PBMCs, collected before TCRalphabeta/CD19-depleted stem cell transplant. The receptors come from a child under three years old with acute myeloid leukemia, due to receive a stem cell transplant. The CDR3 runs from the conserved cysteine through the conserved F or W. The D gene is left open where the match is weak. A clone size is listed for some rows: how often the clone was seen (once, few, many), or a class if it is expanded.

clone size	V gene	D gene	J gene	CDR3 protein	CDR3 DNA
many	TRBV20-1	.	TRBJ1-4	CSAPSGTSTNEKLFF	TGCAGTGCTCCCTCCGGGACTTCAACTAATGAAAAACTGTTTTTT
many	TRBV12-3/TRBV12-4	TRBD2	TRBJ2-4	CASSLGLAGVAGNIQYF	TGTGCCAGCAGCTTAGGGCTAGCGGGAGTTGCAGGGAACATTCAGTACTTC
many	TRBV28	.	TRBJ2-2	CASSFGGQGELFF	TGTGCCAGCAGTTTCGGTGGGCAAGGGGAGCTGTTTTTT
many	TRBV7-8	TRBD2	TRBJ2-5	CASSSLAGGEETQYF	TGTGCCAGCAGCTCCTTAGCGGGAGGGGAAGAGACCCAGTACTTC
.	TRBV6-5	TRBD2	TRBJ2-7	CASSYSAGAREQYF	TGTGCCAGCAGTTACTCAGCGGGAGCTCGCGAGCAGTACTTC
many	TRBV5-1	.	TRBJ1-3	CASSLGASSFSGNTIYF	TGCGCCAGCAGCTTGGGTGCCTCCTCCTTCTCTGGAAACACCATATATTTT
many	TRBV5-6	.	TRBJ2-7	CASSTDGYEQYF	TGTGCCAGCAGCACCGACGGCTACGAGCAGTACTTC
many	TRBV4-1	.	TRBJ2-1	CASSQRSYEQFF	TGCGCCAGCAGCCAAAGGTCTTATGAGCAGTTCTTC
many	TRBV7-2	TRBD1	TRBJ1-2	CASSSPGQGLINYGYTF	TGTGCCAGCAGCTCCCCGGGACAGGGGTTGATTAACTATGGCTACACCTTC
few	TRBV30	.	TRBJ1-1	CAWNPGNTEAFF	TGTGCCTGGAATCCAGGGAACACTGAAGCTTTCTTT
many	TRBV7-2	TRBD2	TRBJ2-3	CASSSSSGTDTQYF	TGTGCCAGCAGCTCCTCTAGCGGGACAGATACGCAGTATTTT
many	TRBV7-9	.	TRBJ2-7	CASSLRVGEPYEQYF	TGTGCCAGCAGCTTAAGAGTGGGAGAACCCTACGAGCAGTACTTC
many	TRBV15	TRBD2	TRBJ2-1	CATSRSLAGRNEQFF	TGTGCCACCAGCAGAAGTCTAGCGGGCCGCAATGAGCAGTTCTTC
once	TRBV24-1	.	TRBJ2-2	CATLGDTGELFF	TGTGCCACACTGGGGGATACCGGGGAGCTGTTTTTT
many	TRBV29-1	TRBD2	TRBJ2-7	CSVKAGVEQYF	TGCAGCGTAAAAGCGGGGGTGGAGCAGTACTTC
many	TRBV30	.	TRBJ1-3	CAWTPGTYSGNTIYF	TGTGCCTGGACGCCCGGGACATACTCTGGAAACACCATATATTTT
.	TRBV19	.	TRBJ2-4	CASSSEGGARNIQYF	TGTGCCAGTAGCTCCGAGGGGGGGGCAAGAAACATTCAGTACTTC
many	TRBV11-2	.	TRBJ2-1	CASRRGGAREDYNEQFF	TGTGCCAGCAGAAGAGGTGGTGCGCGGGAAGACTACAATGAGCAGTTCTTC